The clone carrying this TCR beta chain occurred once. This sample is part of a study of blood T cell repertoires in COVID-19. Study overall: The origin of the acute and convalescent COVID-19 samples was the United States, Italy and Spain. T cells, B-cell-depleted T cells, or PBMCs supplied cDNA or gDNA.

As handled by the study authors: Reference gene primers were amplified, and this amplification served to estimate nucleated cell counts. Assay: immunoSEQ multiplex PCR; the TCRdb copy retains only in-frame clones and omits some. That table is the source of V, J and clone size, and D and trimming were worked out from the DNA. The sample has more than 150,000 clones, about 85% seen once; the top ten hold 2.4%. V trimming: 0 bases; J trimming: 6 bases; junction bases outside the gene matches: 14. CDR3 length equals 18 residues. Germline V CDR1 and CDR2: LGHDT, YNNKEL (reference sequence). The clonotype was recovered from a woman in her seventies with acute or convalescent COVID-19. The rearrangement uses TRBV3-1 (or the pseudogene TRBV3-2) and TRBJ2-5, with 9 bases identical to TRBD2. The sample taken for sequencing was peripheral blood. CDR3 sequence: CASSQDRGGAPSLKTQYF. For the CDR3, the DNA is TGTGCCAGCAGCCAAGATCGCGGGGGGGCCCCCAGTTTGAAGACCCAGTACTTC.